This TCR beta chain was retrieved from a study of blood T cell repertoires in COVID-19. Study context: The United States, Italy and Spain were the sources of the acute and convalescent COVID-19 samples. T cells, B-cell-depleted T cells, or PBMCs provided the cDNA or gDNA that served as material.

Study processing details: The authors estimated nucleated cell counts from reference gene primer amplification. TCRdb's copy holds only in-frame clones and misses some; the assay was immunoSEQ multiplex PCR. D and trimming were read from the DNA, whereas the V and J calls and clone size are those reported in that table. The sample has about 42,000 clones; more than 70% are singletons. In germline, CDR1 is KGHDR, CDR2 SFDVKD. Germline trimming cut 6 bases from V and 4 bases from J; bases unmatched to any gene: 2. This CDR3 comprises 13 residues. The sample consisted of peripheral blood. This rearrangement joins TRBV24-1 to TRBJ1-5; TRBD1 matches 7 bases. This TCR was recovered from a human donor in a cohort sampled during active COVID-19. CDR3 bases: TGTGCCACCAGTCGGGGACAGAATCAGCCCCAGCATTTT. Translating it yields CATSRGQNQPQHF.